The TCR beta chain under discussion was sequenced for a study of T cell repertoires in cytomegalovirus infection. Looking at the study overall: Shared public TCR beta signatures pointed to both CMV infection and a matching HLA type.

Study findings and constraints: It was HLA-C-restricted CMV-specific TCR beta clonotypes that dominated the response ex vivo.

This clonotype has ten or more counts. Its antigen is currently unknown. CDR3 length equals 16 residues. The V end lost 3 bases, the J end lost 3 bases, and 15 bases lay between the germline ends. TCRdb itself ran the reads through MiXCR, one entry per CDR3 protein. The sample consists of some 150,000 distinct CDR3 sequences, about 6.5% of them appearing once. This chain uses TRBV12-3 or TRBV12-4 with TRBJ1-3; the D is unclear. This TCR came from a human donor in good health (CMV status not recorded). Some clones in this sample may be carry-over from other donors' samples. The specimen was PBMCs. The chain's CDR3 is CASSLGSGGFGNTIYF. CDR3 nucleotides: TGTGCCAGCAGTTTGGGCAGCGGCGGCTTTGGAAACACCATATATTTT.